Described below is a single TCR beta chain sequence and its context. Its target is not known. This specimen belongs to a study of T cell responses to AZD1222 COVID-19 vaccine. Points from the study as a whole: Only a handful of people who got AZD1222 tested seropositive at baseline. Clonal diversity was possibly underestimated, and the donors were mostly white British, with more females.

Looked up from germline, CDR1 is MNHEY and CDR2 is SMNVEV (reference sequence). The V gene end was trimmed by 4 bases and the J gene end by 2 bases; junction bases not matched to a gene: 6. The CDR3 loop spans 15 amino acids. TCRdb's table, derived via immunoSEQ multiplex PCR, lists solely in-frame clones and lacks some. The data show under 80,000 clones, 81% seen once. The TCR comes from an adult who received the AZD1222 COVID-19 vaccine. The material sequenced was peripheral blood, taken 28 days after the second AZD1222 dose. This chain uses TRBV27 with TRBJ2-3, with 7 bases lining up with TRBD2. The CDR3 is CASSSPSGPTDTQYF. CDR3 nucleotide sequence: TGTGCCAGCAGTTCCCCTAGCGGCCCCACAGATACGCAGTATTTT.